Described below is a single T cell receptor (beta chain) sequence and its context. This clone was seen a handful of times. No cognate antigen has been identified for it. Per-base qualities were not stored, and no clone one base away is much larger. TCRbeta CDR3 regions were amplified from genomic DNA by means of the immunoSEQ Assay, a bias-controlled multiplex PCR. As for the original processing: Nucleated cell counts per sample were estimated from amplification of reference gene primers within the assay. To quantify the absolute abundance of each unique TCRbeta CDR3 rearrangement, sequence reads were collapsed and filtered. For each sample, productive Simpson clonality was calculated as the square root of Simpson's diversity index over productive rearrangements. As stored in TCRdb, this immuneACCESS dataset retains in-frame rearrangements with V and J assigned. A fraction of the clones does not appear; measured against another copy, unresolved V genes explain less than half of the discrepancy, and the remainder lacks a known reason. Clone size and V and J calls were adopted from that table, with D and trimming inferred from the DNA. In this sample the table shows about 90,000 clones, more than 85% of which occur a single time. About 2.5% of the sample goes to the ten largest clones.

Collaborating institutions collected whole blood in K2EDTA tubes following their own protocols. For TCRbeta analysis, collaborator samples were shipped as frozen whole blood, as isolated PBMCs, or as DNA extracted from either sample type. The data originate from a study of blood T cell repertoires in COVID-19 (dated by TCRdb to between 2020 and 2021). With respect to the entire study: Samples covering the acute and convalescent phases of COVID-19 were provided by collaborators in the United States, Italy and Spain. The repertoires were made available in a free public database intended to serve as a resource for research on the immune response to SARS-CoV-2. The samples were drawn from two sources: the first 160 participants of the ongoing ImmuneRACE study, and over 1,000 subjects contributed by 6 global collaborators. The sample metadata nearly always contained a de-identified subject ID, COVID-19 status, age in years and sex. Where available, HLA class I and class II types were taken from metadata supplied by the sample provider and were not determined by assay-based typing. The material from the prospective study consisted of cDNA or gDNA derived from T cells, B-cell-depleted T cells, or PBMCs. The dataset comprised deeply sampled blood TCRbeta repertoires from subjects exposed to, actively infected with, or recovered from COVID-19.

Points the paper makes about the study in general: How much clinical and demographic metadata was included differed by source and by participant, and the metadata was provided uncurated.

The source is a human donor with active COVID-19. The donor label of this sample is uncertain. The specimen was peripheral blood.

The nucleotide sequence is TGTGCCAGCAGCTCCTCCTCCAGGGTCGACGGAGCTTTCTTT. The encoded protein is CASSSSSRVDGAFF. The sequence links TRBV7-9 to TRBJ1-1, with TRBD1 tentatively as D gene (5 bases match). The CDR3 measures 14 amino acids from cysteine to phenylalanine. The retained sequence is limited to the CDR3, 42 bases, with the frame set at the first base. The germline V gene (reference sequence) gives CDR1 as SEHNR and CDR2 as FQNEAQ. Trimming at the junction amounts to 4 bases on V and 10 bases on J, and the germline ends lie 19 bases apart.